These 25 T cell receptor beta chains were all obtained from the same sample, sequenced in a study of sequential checkpoint blockade in melanoma (dated by TCRdb to about 2019). The library was generated by the immunoSEQ multiplex PCR assay. Sourced from immuneACCESS, this table was stored by TCRdb with only in-frame sequences that have V and J called. A share of the clones is absent; for the studies checked, an unresolved V gene accounts for under half, and the remainder has no known explanation. This sample has over 25,000 clones in its table, and roughly 80% of those were observed once. The leading ten clones occupy 13% of the sample. According to the study, the label for this sample's treatment or condition signals: randomized to nivolumab then ipilimumab (arm A) or the reverse (arm B). The specimen was CD8+ T cells sorted from blood (inferred from file names), collected from a patient given nivolumab and ipilimumab in sequence. The receptors stem from a human donor with melanoma.

The rearrangement uses TRBV30 and TRBJ2-7; 7 bases fit TRBD2. This CDR3 comprises 13 residues. Unmatched junction bases numbered 6, after V lost 0 bases and J lost 7 bases. Germline CDR1 reads GTSNPN; CDR2 reads SVGIG (reference sequence). The CDR3 region has the DNA TGTGCCTGGAGTGTACTGGGGGGGTGGGAGCAGTACTTC. It specifies CAWSVLGGWEQYF.

The CDR3 reads CASSLAHYEQYF. Here the CDR3 DNA reads TGTGCCAGCAGCTTAGCCCACTACGAGCAGTACTTC. This chain links TRBV11-2 with TRBJ2-7; no definite D call. CDR3 length: 12 amino acids. Germline V gene data show CDR1 as SGHAT and CDR2 as FQNNGV. Trimming pared 1 base from V and 3 bases from J, leaving 4 bases between.

V gene TRBV4-2 combines with J gene TRBJ2-3, with 14 bases fitting TRBD2. Per germline, CDR1 LGHNA and CDR2 YNFKEQ. This CDR3 is built from 17 residues. Trimming removed 5 bases from V and 3 bases from J; junction bases left unmatched: 7. CDR3 nucleotides: TGTGCCAGCAGCATCAGACTAGCGGGGGGGATAACAGATACGCAGTATTTT. Its protein is CASSIRLAGGITDTQYF.

This chain joins TRBV27 and TRBJ2-3, with TRBD2 matching over 7 bases. V lost 8 bases and J lost 2; bases outside the gene matches: 13. This CDR3 is 16 amino acids long. The germline CDR1 and CDR2 sequences are MNHEY and SMNVEV (reference sequence). This CDR3 is CASCSPGGGITDTQYF. CDR3 DNA: TGTGCCAGCTGCTCTCCTGGGGGGGGGATCACAGATACGCAGTATTTT.

The chain couples TRBV9 to TRBJ2-1; 8 positions agree with TRBD2. The CDR3 length is 15 residues. J was trimmed by 10 bases and V by 4 bases; bases with no gene match: 13. CDR1 and CDR2 (germline): SGDLS, YYNGEE. CDR3 bases: TGTGCCAGCAGCCCCCGGGTAGCGGGGTCACAAGAGCAGTTCTTC. Protein product: CASSPRVAGSQEQFF.

The J gene is TRBJ1-5, the V gene TRBV27, with TRBD1 as a possible D gene (5 bases). CDR1 is MNHEY, CDR2 SMNVEV, per germline (reference sequence). V was trimmed by 6 bases and J by 4 bases, leaving 19 bases between them. The CDR3 runs 16 residues. CDR3 region: CASSPRGAPVNQPQHF. CDR3 nucleotide sequence: TGTGCCAGCAGCCCCCGTGGGGCGCCAGTTAATCAGCCCCAGCATTTT.

The J gene is TRBJ1-1, the V gene TRBV28; 8 positions agree with TRBD1. The germline V gene has CDR1 MDHEN and CDR2 SYDVKM. The CDR3 is 15 residues long. After removal of 9 bases from V and 3 bases from J, the junction contained 12 bases not matched to a gene. This CDR3 reads CASGQGGGLDTEAFF. CDR3 nucleotide sequence: TGTGCCAGTGGACAGGGAGGGGGTTTGGACACTGAAGCTTTCTTT. Full variable domain (rest looked up from reference TRBV28 and TRBJ1-1): DVKVTQSSRYLVKRTGEKVFLECVQDMDHENMFWYRQDPGLGLRLIYFSYDVKMKEKGDIPEGYSVSREKKERFSLILESASTNQTSMYLCASGQGGGLDTEAFFGQGTRLTVV.

This clone was picked up a small number of times. The V gene is TRBV11-1, the J gene TRBJ2-1; 7 positions match TRBD1. The germline CDR1 and CDR2 sequences are SGHAT and FQDESV (reference sequence). V dropped 4 bases and J dropped 0; count of bases not matched to a gene: 12. The CDR3 has 18 residues. The CDR3 reads CASSSLGQALSSYNEQFF. CDR3 DNA: TGTGCCAGCAGCTCCCTCGGACAGGCTTTGAGCTCCTACAATGAGCAGTTCTTC.

This chain uses TRBV5-1 with TRBJ2-7; 8 bases align to TRBD2. The ends lost 2 bases at V and 5 bases at J; junction bases unmatched: 6. Germline V gene data show CDR1 as SGHRS and CDR2 as YFSETQ. This CDR3 is 14 amino acids long. CDR3 coding DNA: TGCGCCAGCAGCTTCGGGACTAGTTCCGACGAGCAGTACTTC. Amino acids: CASSFGTSSDEQYF.

This clone was picked up one time. The V and J genes are TRBV27 and TRBJ2-3; D is undetermined. The CDR3 loop spans 13 amino acids. Germline values: CDR1 MNHEY, CDR2 SMNVEV (reference sequence). V was shortened by 1 base and J by 3 bases, with 5 bases between the two germline ends. The CDR3 nucleotides are TGTGCCAGCAGTTTATTTAGTACAGATACGCAGTATTTT. It codes for CASSLFSTDTQYF.

The chain joins TRBV27 to TRBJ1-6; D is unresolved. The CDR3 runs 15 residues. Trimming removed 2 bases at V and 7 bases at J, with 12 bases between. CDR1 MNHEY and CDR2 SMNVEV come from the germline V gene (reference sequence). This CDR3 is CASSLGFPGNSPLHF. The CDR3, as DNA: TGTGCCAGCAGTTTAGGGTTCCCGGGGAATTCACCCCTCCACTTT.

This clone showed up just once. The rearrangement links TRBV28 to TRBJ1-2; a possible D gene is TRBD1 (5 bases). Germline-derived CDR1 and CDR2 are MDHEN and SYDVKM. V was shortened by 5 bases and J by 2 bases, with 15 bases between the two germline ends. This CDR3 contains 15 residues. This chain's CDR3 is CASSPRREGNYGYTF. DNA of the CDR3: TGTGCCAGCAGTCCGCGCAGGGAGGGGAACTATGGCTACACCTTC.

This rearrangement joins TRBV5-4 to TRBJ2-1; 14 positions agree with TRBD2. Trimming cost V 0 bases and J 6 bases; bases outside gene matches: 8. From germline, CDR1 is SGHNT and CDR2 YYREEE (reference sequence). This CDR3 contains 18 residues. In DNA form, the CDR3 reads TGTGCCAGCAGCTTGGGACTAATCGGGACTAGCGGGGGCAATGAGCAGTTCTTC. This encodes CASSLGLIGTSGGNEQFF. Variable domain in full (rest from reference TRBV5-4 and TRBJ2-1): ETGVTQSPTHLIKTRGQQVTLRCSSQSGHNTVSWYQQALGQGPQFIFQYYREEENGRGNFPPRFSGLQFPNYSSELNVNALELDDSALYLCASSLGLIGTSGGNEQFFGPGTRLTVL.

The CDR3 region has the DNA TGTGCCAGCAGAAACGGGGTTTTCAGCAATCAGCCCCAGCATTTT. It codes for CASRNGVFSNQPQHF. The V gene is TRBV6-6, the J gene TRBJ1-5; D remains unclear. The CDR3 has 15 amino acids. The germline V gene encodes CDR1 MNHNY and CDR2 SVGAGI (reference sequence). V gave up 6 bases and J gave up 1 base, with 13 bases separating them.

This clone has just a few counts. The genes are TRBV4-2 and TRBJ2-2, with TRBD1 matching 8 bases. Germline CDR1 LGHNA, CDR2 YNFKEQ. The CDR3 is 15 amino acids. Germline trimming cut 4 bases from V and 6 bases from J; bases unmatched to any gene: 7. The chain's CDR3 is CASSRGTGEPGELFF. CDR3 DNA: TGTGCCAGCAGCCGGGGGACAGGAGAACCCGGGGAGCTGTTTTTT.

The J gene is TRBJ2-7, the V gene TRBV7-9; D perhaps matches TRBD1 (5 bases). Trimming removed 5 bases from V and 6 bases from J, with 14 bases in between. Germline V gene lookup returns CDR1 SEHNR and CDR2 FQNEAQ (reference sequence). This CDR3 is built from 13 residues. CDR3 region: CASSEAGSGEQYF. The CDR3 coding sequence is TGTGCCAGCAGCGAAGCAGGGTCGGGCGAGCAGTACTTC.

This clone has a handful of counts. The CDR3 loop is CASSGPGGGFDYGYTF. The CDR3 nucleotides are TGTGCCAGCAGCGGTCCCGGGGGGGGTTTTGACTATGGCTACACCTTC. V gene TRBV9 combines with J gene TRBJ1-2; a possible D gene is TRBD1 (5 bases). Trimming pared 3 bases from V and 3 bases from J, leaving 18 bases between. The CDR3 loop spans 16 amino acids. From germline, CDR1 is SGDLS and CDR2 YYNGEE.

This clone came up a few times. V and J are TRBV11-2 and TRBJ2-5, with 10 bases that match TRBD2. The J call is uncertain, as TRBJ2-7 better fits the DNA end. The CDR3 covers 15 residues. CDR1 and CDR2 from the germline V gene are SGHAT and FQNNGV. CDR3 residues: CASSLGLAGAYEQYF. CDR3 coding DNA: TGTGCCAGCAGCTTAGGGCTAGCGGGGGCCTACGAGCAGTACTTC.

V usage is TRBV7-8 and J usage is TRBJ2-3, with 12 nucleotides matching TRBD2. In germline, CDR1 is SGHVS, CDR2 FQNEAQ. CDR3 length: 16 residues. V lost 6 bases to trimming and J lost 2 bases; unmatched junction nucleotides: 6. In DNA, the CDR3 is TGTGCCAGCAGGAGACTAGCGGGGGCACTCACAGATACGCAGTATTTT. Its translation: CASRRLAGALTDTQYF.

The rearrangement links TRBV30 to TRBJ1-1, with 7 bases lining up with TRBD1. The germline V gene encodes CDR1 GTSNPN and CDR2 SVGIG (reference sequence). The CDR3 has 13 residues. V shed 5 bases and J 0 bases; nucleotides not matched to a gene: 3. CDR3 sequence (DNA): TGTGCCTGGTGGACAGGACTGAACACTGAAGCTTTCTTT. This codes for CAWWTGLNTEAFF.

The V and J genes are TRBV4-1 and TRBJ1-6; 9 bases line up with TRBD1. CDR3 length equals 15 residues. Germline CDR1 and CDR2: MGHRA and YSYEKL. Unmatched junction bases numbered 9, after V lost 2 bases and J lost 13 bases. The CDR3 is CASSQYPGQGTPLHF. The CDR3 DNA is TGCGCCAGCAGCCAATACCCGGGACAGGGTACCCCCCTCCACTTT.

The chain carries TRBV27 and TRBJ2-3; possible D gene TRBD2, 7 bases. Trimming removed 2 bases at V and 5 bases at J, with 17 bases between. The CDR3 loop spans 16 amino acids. Germline CDR1 MNHEY, CDR2 SMNVEV (reference sequence). CDR3 coding DNA: TGTGCCAGCAGTTTACGTGGGGGGGCCTCGAAAGATACGCAGTATTTT. Protein sequence: CASSLRGGASKDTQYF.

The V and J genes are TRBV9 and TRBJ2-2; no definite D call. V was pared by 4 bases and J by 4 bases, with 8 bases between. There are 13 residues in the CDR3. CDR1 is SGDLS, CDR2 YYNGEE, per germline. The CDR3 DNA reads TGTGCCAGCAGCCCTCTTAGCACCGGGGAGCTGTTTTTT. Translating it yields CASSPLSTGELFF.

This clone is a singleton in its sample. The chain carries TRBV9 and TRBJ2-7; D possibly corresponds to TRBD2 (5 bases). In germline, CDR1 is SGDLS, CDR2 YYNGEE. Trimming stripped 4 bases from V and 8 bases from J, with 13 bases between. This CDR3 region has 12 residues. CDR3 sequence: CASSQDSVKQYF. The CDR3 DNA follows: TGTGCCAGCAGCCAGGACTCAGTCAAGCAGTACTTC. The full variable domain, completed using reference TRBV9 and TRBJ2-7, is DSGVTQTPKHLITATGQRVTLRCSPRSGDLSVYWYQQSLDQGLQFLIQYYNGEERAKGNILERFSAQQFPDLHSELNLSSLELGDSALYFCASSQDSVKQYFGPGTRLTVT.

The chain carries TRBV30 and TRBJ1-5; the match to TRBD1 covers 9 bases. V lost 3 bases to trimming and J lost 5 bases; unmatched junction nucleotides: 8. CDR1 is GTSNPN, CDR2 SVGIG, per germline (reference sequence). This CDR3 is 15 amino acids long. CDR3 amino acids: CAWSPGQGYDQPQHF. The CDR3 bases are TGTGCCTGGAGCCCAGGACAGGGGTACGATCAGCCCCAGCATTTT. The variable domain in full, completed from reference TRBV30 and TRBJ1-5, reads SQTIHQWPATLVQPVGSPLSLECTVEGTSNPNLYWYRQAAGRGLQLLFYSVGIGQISSEVPQNLSASRPQDRQFILSSKKLLLSDSGFYLCAWSPGQGYDQPQHFGDGTRLSIL.